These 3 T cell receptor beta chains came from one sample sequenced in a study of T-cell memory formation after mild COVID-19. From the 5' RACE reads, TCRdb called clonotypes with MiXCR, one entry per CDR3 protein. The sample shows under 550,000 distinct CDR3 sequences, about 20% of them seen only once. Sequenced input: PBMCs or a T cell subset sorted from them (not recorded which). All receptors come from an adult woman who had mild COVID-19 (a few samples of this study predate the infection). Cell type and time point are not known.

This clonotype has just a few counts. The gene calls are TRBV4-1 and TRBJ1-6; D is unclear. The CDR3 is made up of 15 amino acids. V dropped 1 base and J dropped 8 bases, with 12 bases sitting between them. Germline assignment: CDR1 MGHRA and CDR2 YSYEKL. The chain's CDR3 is CASSQVRTGYSPLHF. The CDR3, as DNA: TGCGCCAGCAGCCAAGTCCGGACGGGCTATTCACCCCTCCACTTT.

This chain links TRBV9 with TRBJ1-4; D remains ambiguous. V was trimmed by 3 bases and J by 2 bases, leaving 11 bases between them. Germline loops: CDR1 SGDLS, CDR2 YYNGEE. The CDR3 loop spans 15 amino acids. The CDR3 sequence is CASSGSGRTNEKLFF. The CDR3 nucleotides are TGTGCCAGCAGCGGCTCCGGACGGACTAATGAAAAACTGTTTTTT.

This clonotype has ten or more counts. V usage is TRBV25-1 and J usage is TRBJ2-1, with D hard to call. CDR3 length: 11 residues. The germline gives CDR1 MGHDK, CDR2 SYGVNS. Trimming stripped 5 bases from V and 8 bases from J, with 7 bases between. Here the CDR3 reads CASSLRDEQFF. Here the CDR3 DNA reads TGTGCCAGCAGTTTAAGGGATGAGCAGTTCTTC.